The 4 T cell receptor beta chains below were found in one sample sequenced in a study of graft-versus-host responses after intestinal transplantation. These TCRs' antigens remain unknown. Profiled with immunoSEQ multiplex PCR; TCRdb holds only in-frame clones, not every one. The repertoire holds 100,000 to 140,000 clones, with 87% as singletons. The sequences come from unstimulated CD4+ T cells sorted from spleen or lymph node cells, collected before transplant. The receptors were gathered from a human donor who was the organ donor for an intestinal transplant.

The CDR3 region is CASSLELEQYF. CDR3 bases: TGTGCCAGCAGCTTGGAATTGGAGCAGTACTTC. The chain carries TRBV5-6 and TRBJ2-7; D is uncertain. This CDR3 has 11 residues. V dropped 0 bases and J dropped 7 bases, with 5 bases sitting between them. Looked up from germline, CDR1 is SGHDT and CDR2 is YYEEEE.

The V gene is TRBV10-3, the J gene TRBJ1-6; D might be TRBD1 (5 bases). V lost 0 bases, J lost 14 bases, and 14 bases lay in between. This CDR3 spans 14 amino acids. The germline CDR1 and CDR2 sequences are ENHRY and SYGVKD. The CDR3 reads CAISESAGSVTLHF. CDR3 sequence (DNA): TGTGCCATCAGTGAGTCCGCAGGGAGTGTGACCCTCCACTTT.

V is TRBV19 and J is TRBJ1-2; a weak D match, TRBD1 (5 bases). Trimming pared 11 bases from V and 6 bases from J, leaving 16 bases between. CDR3 length equals 12 residues. Germline V CDR1 and CDR2: LNHDA, SQIVND (reference sequence). The CDR3 here is CASKAGGNGYTF. The CDR3 DNA reads as TGTGCCTCGAAAGCGGGGGGGAATGGCTACACCTTC.

The rearrangement links TRBV9 to TRBJ2-7; TRBD2 matches at 11 bases. This CDR3 has 14 amino acids. With 3 bases clipped from V and 3 bases from J, the junction kept 2 bases outside the gene matches. In germline, CDR1 is SGDLS, CDR2 YYNGEE. This CDR3 reads CASSAGTSGYEQYF. Written as DNA, the CDR3 is TGTGCCAGCAGCGCCGGGACTAGCGGCTACGAGCAGTACTTC.